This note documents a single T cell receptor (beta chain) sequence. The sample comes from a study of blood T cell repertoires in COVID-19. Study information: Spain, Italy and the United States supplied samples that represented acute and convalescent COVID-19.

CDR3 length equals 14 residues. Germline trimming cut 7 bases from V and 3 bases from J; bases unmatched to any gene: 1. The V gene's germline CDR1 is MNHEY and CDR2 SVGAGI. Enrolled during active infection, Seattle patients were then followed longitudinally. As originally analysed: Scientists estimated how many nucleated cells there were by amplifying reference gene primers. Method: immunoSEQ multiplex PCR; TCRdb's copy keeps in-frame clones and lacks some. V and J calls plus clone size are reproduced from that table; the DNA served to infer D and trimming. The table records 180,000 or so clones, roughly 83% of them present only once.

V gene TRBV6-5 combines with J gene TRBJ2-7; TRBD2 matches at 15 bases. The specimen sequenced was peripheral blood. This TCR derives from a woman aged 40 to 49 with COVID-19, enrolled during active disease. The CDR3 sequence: CASKGLAGGYEQYF. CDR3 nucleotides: TGTGCCAGCAAGGGACTAGCGGGGGGCTACGAGCAGTACTTC.